Listed below are T cell receptor beta chains from one sample, sequenced in a study of T cell clones after liver transplantation. Sequencing was performed with immunoSEQ multiplex PCR; in TCRdb, only in-frame clones are kept and a portion is missing. The sample has 40,000 to 65,000 clones, less than 85% seen once; the top ten hold approximately 8.5%. This specimen was CD4+ T cells from blood, taken before liver transplant. All receptors derive from a human donor who received a liver transplant. CDR3s include the opening cysteine and the closing phenylalanine or tryptophan. Fields, in order: clone size, V gene, D gene, J gene, CDR3 protein, CDR3 DNA. D genes are given only for firm matches. Clone size is stated in some rows and not others, as once, few, many or a class when expanded.

>once|TRBV18|.|TRBJ1-4
CASSPAGRGYEKLFF
TGTGCCAGCTCACCCGCTGGACGAGGATACGAAAAACTGTTTTTT
>.|TRBV6-4|.|TRBJ2-1
CASSPGLNNEQFF
TGTGCCAGCAGCCCCGGCCTGAATAATGAGCAGTTCTTC
>.|TRBV4-2|TRBD2|TRBJ2-2
CASSQDALAGGFGELFF
TGTGCCAGCAGCCAGGACGCACTAGCGGGGGGTTTCGGGGAGCTGTTTTTT
>.|TRBV10-3|TRBD2|TRBJ2-3
CAILRAGNPSSTDTQYF
TGTGCCATCCTCCGAGCGGGAAACCCTTCTAGCACAGATACGCAGTATTTT
>.|TRBV14|TRBD1|TRBJ2-7
CASTGGSPYEQYF
TGTGCCAGCACAGGGGGCAGCCCCTACGAGCAGTACTTC
>.|TRBV7-9|.|TRBJ1-2
CASSLAGRLTTNYGYTF
TGTGCCAGCAGCTTAGCGGGCCGGCTAACCACTAACTATGGCTACACCTTC
>.|TRBV2|.|TRBJ2-7
CASSRTGLGGISYEQYF
TGTGCCAGCAGTCGTACAGGGTTAGGCGGGATCTCCTACGAGCAGTACTTC
>.|TRBV4-3|.|TRBJ1-3
CASSQDSRNGNTIYF
TGCGCCAGCAGCCAAGATTCCAGGAATGGAAACACCATATATTTT
>.|TRBV7-6|.|TRBJ2-3
CASSFDGLSTDTQYF
TGTGCCAGCAGCTTCGACGGACTCAGCACAGATACGCAGTATTTT
>.|TRBV19|.|TRBJ2-7
CASSIARRGTGYEQYF
TGTGCCAGTAGTATTGCAAGGAGGGGGACCGGCTACGAGCAGTACTTC